This T cell receptor beta chain was captured in a study of control samples from healthy donors and cancer patients. Profiled with immunoSEQ multiplex PCR; TCRdb holds only in-frame clones, not every one. Listed are about 190,000 clones; more than 2% falls within the top ten. V was trimmed by 5 bases and J by 3 bases, leaving 13 bases between them. Germline lookup yields CDR1 LNHDA and CDR2 SQIVND (reference sequence). The CDR3 totals 14 residues. This TCR derives from a woman in her 30s in good health. This chain uses TRBV19 with TRBJ1-2; D is ambiguous. The specimen sequenced was blood. The CDR3 sequence is CASSVGLGDYGYTF. Here the CDR3 DNA reads TGTGCCAGTAGTGTAGGTCTGGGTGACTATGGCTACACCTTC.